Presented here are 12 T cell receptor beta chains from one specimen sequenced in a study of shared clonotypes between healthy human individuals. Clones were read by immunoSEQ multiplex PCR, and TCRdb kept only the in-frame ones, dropping some. The sample consists of millions of clones, more than 80% of them appearing once. Material for sequencing was naive CD4+ T cells sorted from blood. Indicated subset: CD45RA+ positively selected. The origin of the receptors is a man aged 18 to 35 in good health.

J is TRBJ2-7 and V is TRBV18; D is perhaps TRBD2 (5 bases). Germline loops: CDR1 KGHSH, CDR2 LQKENI. The CDR3 totals 16 residues. Trimming left V 0 bases short and J 0 bases short, with 12 bases between. CDR3 sequence reads: CASSPPSGDSSYEQYF. CDR3 bases: TGTGCCAGCTCACCACCGAGCGGAGATAGCTCCTACGAGCAGTACTTC.

Of note for this clone: Other DNA sequences from this sample encode an identical CDR3 as well. The rearrangement uses TRBV5-4 and TRBJ2-3; no reliable D call. Trimming took off 0 bases at V and 6 bases at J, with 8 bases between the two ends. The length of the CDR3 is 13 residues. The V gene's germline CDR1 is SGHNT and CDR2 YYREEE (reference sequence). The CDR3 DNA reads as TGTGCCAGCAGCTTGGTTGCGACGGATACGCAGTATTTT. As protein: CASSLVATDTQYF.

The CDR3 coding sequence is TGTGCCAGCAGCCTCGCGAAGGCCGGGGAGCTGTTTTTT. Its protein product is CASSLAKAGELFF. This rearrangement joins TRBV4-2 to TRBJ2-2, with no clear D. Between the trimmed V and J ends, which lost 4 bases and 6 bases, there was a span of 9 bases. This CDR3 has 13 residues. The V gene's germline CDR1 is LGHNA and CDR2 YNFKEQ.

The chain carries TRBV18 and TRBJ1-6, with D maybe TRBD1 (5 bases). The V gene's germline CDR1 is KGHSH and CDR2 LQKENI. Trimming pared 4 bases from V and 9 bases from J, leaving 16 bases between. The CDR3 runs 15 residues. Here the CDR3 reads CASSRGSSNGSPLHF. The CDR3 DNA is TGTGCCAGCTCACGGGGCAGCTCAAACGGTTCACCCCTCCACTTT.

As concerns this clone: Distinct nucleotide sequences in the sample also encode this CDR3. J is TRBJ1-1 and V is TRBV5-1; D is perhaps TRBD1 (6 bases). V lost 0 bases, J lost 0 bases, and 9 bases lay in between. The CDR3 extends over 15 amino acids. Germline CDR1 and CDR2: SGHRS and YFSETQ. The CDR3 DNA is TGCGCCAGCAGCTTGGGGACAGTTATGAACACTGAAGCTTTCTTT. Amino acids: CASSLGTVMNTEAFF.

The chain employs TRBV11-2 and TRBJ2-7; 7 bases are a match to TRBD2. With V trimmed by 5 bases and J by 3 bases, 7 bases remained unmatched. The CDR3 extends over 14 amino acids. Germline V gene data show CDR1 as SGHAT and CDR2 as FQNNGV. The CDR3 is CASSTDRGGYEQYF. The DNA for the CDR3 is TGTGCCAGCAGCACAGACCGCGGGGGCTACGAGCAGTACTTC.

This sequence joins TRBV11-2 and TRBJ2-4; 7 bases match TRBD1. Unmatched junction bases numbered 8, after V lost 7 bases and J lost 5 bases. CDR3 length: 14 amino acids. The germline gives CDR1 SGHAT, CDR2 FQNNGV. The CDR3 sequence: CASTHTGAENIQYF. The CDR3 DNA reads TGTGCCAGCACCCACACAGGGGCGGAAAACATTCAGTACTTC.

This clone was found once. The chain recombines TRBV5-5 with TRBJ1-3, with D hard to call. CDR1 SGHKS and CDR2 YYEKEE come from the germline V gene (reference sequence). Trimming shortened V by 2 bases and J by 0 bases, and 9 bases separated the two germline ends. This CDR3 comprises 15 residues. CDR3 sequence reads: CASSLVQSSGNTIYF. The CDR3 nucleotides read TGTGCCAGCAGCTTAGTACAGTCCTCTGGAAACACCATATATTTT.

V and J are TRBV10-2 and TRBJ1-3; the D gene is possibly TRBD1 (6 bases). Per the germline V gene, CDR1 is WSHSY and CDR2 is SAAADI. V lost 2 bases, J lost 0 bases, and 8 bases lay in between. This CDR3 is 15 amino acids long. The CDR3 protein is CASSENRDSGNTIYF. For the CDR3, the DNA is TGCGCCAGCAGTGAGAACAGGGACTCTGGAAACACCATATATTTT.

The chain carries TRBV6-1 and TRBJ2-7; 8 bases align to TRBD1. Germline V lookup: CDR1 MNHNS, CDR2 SASEGT. J gave up 2 bases and V 6 bases, and 6 bases lay outside the gene matches. This CDR3 has 14 amino acids. The CDR3 here is CASRVAGGTYEQYF. The CDR3 nucleotides are TGTGCCAGCAGGGTCGCAGGGGGCACCTACGAGCAGTACTTC.

This chain links TRBV6-5 with TRBJ2-1, with a possible D match to TRBD1 (5 bases). The germline V and J ends were trimmed by 8 bases and 5 bases, with 19 bases remaining between them. The CDR3 has 15 amino acids. Germline V gene data show CDR1 as MNHEY and CDR2 as SVGAGI. The CDR3 nucleotides are TGTGCCAGCTCTGGGGCCAGCAACATAAACAATGAGCAGTTCTTC. It translates to CASSGASNINNEQFF.

The CDR3 region has the DNA TGTGCCAGCAGCTTCGGGCTAGCGGGAGGGGGGGATACGCAGTATTTT. Translation: CASSFGLAGGGDTQYF. The chain carries TRBV5-6 and TRBJ2-3; 12 bases match TRBD2. The CDR3 consists of 16 residues. The V segment lost 2 bases and the J segment 6 bases; nucleotides outside the gene matches: 7. The germline gives CDR1 SGHDT, CDR2 YYEEEE.